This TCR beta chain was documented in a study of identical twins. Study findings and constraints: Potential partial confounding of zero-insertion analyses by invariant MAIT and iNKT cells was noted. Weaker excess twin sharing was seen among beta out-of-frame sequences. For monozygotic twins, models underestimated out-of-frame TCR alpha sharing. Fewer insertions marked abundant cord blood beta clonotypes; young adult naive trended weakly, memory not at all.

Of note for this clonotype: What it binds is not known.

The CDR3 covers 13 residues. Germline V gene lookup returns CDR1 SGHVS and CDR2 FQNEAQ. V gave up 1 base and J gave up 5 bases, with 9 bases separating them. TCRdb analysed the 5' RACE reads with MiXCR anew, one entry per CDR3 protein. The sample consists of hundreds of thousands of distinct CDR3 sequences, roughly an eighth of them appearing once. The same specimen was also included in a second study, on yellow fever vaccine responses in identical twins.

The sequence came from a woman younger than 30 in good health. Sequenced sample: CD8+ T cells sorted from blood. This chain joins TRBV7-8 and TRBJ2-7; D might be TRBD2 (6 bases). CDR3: CASSLGGGNEQYF. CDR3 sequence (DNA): TGTGCCAGCAGCTTAGGTGGCGGGAACGAGCAGTACTTC.